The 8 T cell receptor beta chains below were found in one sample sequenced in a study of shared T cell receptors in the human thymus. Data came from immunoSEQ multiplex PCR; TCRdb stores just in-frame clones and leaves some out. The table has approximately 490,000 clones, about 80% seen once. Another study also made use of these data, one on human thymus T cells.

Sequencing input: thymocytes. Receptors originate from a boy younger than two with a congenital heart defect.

CDR3 coding DNA: TGTGCCAGCAGCCCGGGGAGGACTAATGAAAAACTGTTTTTT. Its translation is CASSPGRTNEKLFF. The J gene is TRBJ1-4, the V gene TRBV5-8; no clear D. Germline CDR1 is SGHTS and CDR2 is YDEGEE. Between the trimmed V and J ends, which lost 4 bases and 2 bases, there was a span of 9 bases. This CDR3 is 14 amino acids long.

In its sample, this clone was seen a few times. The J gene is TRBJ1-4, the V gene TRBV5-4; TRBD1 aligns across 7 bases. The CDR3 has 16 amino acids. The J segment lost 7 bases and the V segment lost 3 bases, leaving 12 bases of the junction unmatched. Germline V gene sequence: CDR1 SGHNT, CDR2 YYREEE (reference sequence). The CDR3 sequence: CASSSSGGTEGEKLFF. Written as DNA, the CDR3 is TGTGCCAGCAGCTCGAGCGGGGGGACAGAGGGTGAAAAACTGTTTTTT.

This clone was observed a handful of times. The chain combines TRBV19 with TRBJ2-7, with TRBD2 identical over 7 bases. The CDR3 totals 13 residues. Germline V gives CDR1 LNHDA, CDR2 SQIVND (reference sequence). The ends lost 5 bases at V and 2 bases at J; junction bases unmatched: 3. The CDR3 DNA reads TGTGCCAGTAGTCGGGGGGACCCCTACGAGCAGTACTTC. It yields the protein CASSRGDPYEQYF. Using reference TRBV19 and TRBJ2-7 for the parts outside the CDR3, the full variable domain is DGGITQSPKYLFRKEGQNVTLSCEQNLNHDAMYWYRQDPGQGLRLIYYSQIVNDFQKGDIAEGYSVSREKKESFPLTVTSAQKNPTAFYLCASSRGDPYEQYFGPGTRLTVT.

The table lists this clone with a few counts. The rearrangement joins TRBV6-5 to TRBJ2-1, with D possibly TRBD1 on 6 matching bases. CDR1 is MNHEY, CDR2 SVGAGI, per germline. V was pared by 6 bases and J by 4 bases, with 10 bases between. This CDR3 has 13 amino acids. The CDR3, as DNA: TGTGCCAGCAGACCAGGACAGTACAATGAGCAGTTCTTC. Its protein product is CASRPGQYNEQFF.

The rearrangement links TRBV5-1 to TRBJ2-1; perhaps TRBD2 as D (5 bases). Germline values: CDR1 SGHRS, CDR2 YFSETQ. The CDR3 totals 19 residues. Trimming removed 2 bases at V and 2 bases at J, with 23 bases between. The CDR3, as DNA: TGCGCCAGCAGCTTTGGGAGTGGTGTGGCAGAGCATCCCTACAATGAGCAGTTCTTC. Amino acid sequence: CASSFGSGVAEHPYNEQFF. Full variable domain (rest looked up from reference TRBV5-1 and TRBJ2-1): KAGVTQTPRYLIKTRGQQVTLSCSPISGHRSVSWYQQTPGQGLQFLFEYFSETQRNKGNFPGRFSGRQFSNSRSEMNVSTLELGDSALYLCASSFGSGVAEHPYNEQFFGPGTRLTVL.

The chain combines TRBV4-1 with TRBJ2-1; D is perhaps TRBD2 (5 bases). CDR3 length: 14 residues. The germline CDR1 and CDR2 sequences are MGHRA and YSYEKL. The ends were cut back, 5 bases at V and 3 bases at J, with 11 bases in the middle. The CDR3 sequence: CASSSRTFYNEQFF. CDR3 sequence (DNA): TGCGCCAGCAGCTCACGGACTTTCTACAATGAGCAGTTCTTC.

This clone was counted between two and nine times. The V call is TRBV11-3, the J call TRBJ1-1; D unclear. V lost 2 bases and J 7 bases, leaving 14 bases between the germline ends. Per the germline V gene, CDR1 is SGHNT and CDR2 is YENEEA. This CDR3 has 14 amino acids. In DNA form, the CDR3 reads TGTGCCAGCAGCTTATATCGAATCGGGAGTGAAGCTTTCTTT. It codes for CASSLYRIGSEAFF.

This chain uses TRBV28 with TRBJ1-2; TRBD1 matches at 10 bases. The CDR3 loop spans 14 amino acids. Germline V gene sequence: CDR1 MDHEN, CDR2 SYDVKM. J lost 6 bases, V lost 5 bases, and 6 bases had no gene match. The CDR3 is CASSRDRGRHGYTF. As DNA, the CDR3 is TGTGCCAGCAGTCGGGACAGGGGACGGCATGGCTACACCTTC.